This T cell receptor (beta chain) is drawn from a study of blood T cells in healthy people across ages. The CDR3 has 16 amino acids. J was trimmed by 8 bases and V by 6 bases; bases with no gene match: 15. Germline-derived CDR1 and CDR2 are MNHEY and SVGAGI. This clonotype was counted ten times or more. Primed by a sample-barcoded 5' primer and a J-beta primer mix, a second PCR proceeded for roughly 7 to 11 cycles. TCRdb used MiXCR to reprocess the 5' RACE reads, holding one entry per CDR3 protein. The data contain approximately 940,000 distinct CDR3 sequences, around 48% of them seen just once; the ten biggest clones take up 13%.

The sample taken for sequencing was blood. This clonotype was sampled from a man aged 25-45 years in good health. The chain combines TRBV6-5 with TRBJ2-1, with 8 positions matching TRBD2. This chain's CDR3 is CASSPQGSGKMDEQFF. As DNA, the CDR3 is TGTGCCAGCAGCCCCCAGGGTAGCGGGAAAATGGATGAGCAGTTCTTC.